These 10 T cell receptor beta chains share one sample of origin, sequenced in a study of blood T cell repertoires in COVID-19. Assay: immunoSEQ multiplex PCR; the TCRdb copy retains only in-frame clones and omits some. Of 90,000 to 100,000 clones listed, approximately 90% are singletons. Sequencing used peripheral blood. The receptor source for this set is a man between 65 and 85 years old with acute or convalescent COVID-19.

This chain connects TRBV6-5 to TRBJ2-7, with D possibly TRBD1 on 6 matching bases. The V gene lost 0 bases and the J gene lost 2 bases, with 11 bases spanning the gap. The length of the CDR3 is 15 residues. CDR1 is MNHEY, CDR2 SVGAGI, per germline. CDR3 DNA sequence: TGTGCCAGCAGTTACTCGCAGGGGATCCCCTACGAGCAGTACTTC. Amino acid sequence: CASSYSQGIPYEQYF.

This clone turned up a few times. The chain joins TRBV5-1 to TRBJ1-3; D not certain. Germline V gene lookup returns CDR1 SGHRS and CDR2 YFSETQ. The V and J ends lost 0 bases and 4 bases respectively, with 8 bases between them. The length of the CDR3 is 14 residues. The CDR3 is CASSLVSGGNTIYF. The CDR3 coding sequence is TGCGCCAGCAGCTTGGTATCCGGGGGAAACACCATATATTTT.

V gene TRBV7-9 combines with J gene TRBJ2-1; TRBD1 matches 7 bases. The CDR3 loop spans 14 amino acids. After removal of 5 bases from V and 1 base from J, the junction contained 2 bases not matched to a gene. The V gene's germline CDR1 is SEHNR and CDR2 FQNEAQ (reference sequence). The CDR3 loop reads CASSRDSSYNEQFF. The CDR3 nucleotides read TGTGCCAGCAGCCGGGACAGTTCCTACAATGAGCAGTTCTTC.

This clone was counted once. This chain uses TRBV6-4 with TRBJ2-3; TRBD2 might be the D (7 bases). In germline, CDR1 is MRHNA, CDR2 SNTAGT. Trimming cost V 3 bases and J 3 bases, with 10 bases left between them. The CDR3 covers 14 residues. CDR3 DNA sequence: TGTGCCAGCAGTGAACAGGGAGGGACAGATACGCAGTATTTT. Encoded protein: CASSEQGGTDTQYF.

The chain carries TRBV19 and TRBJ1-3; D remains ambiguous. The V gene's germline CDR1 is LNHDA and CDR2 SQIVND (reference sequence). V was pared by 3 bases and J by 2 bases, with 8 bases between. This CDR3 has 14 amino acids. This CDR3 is CASSIHGAGNTIYF. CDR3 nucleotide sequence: TGTGCCAGTAGTATTCACGGGGCTGGAAACACCATATATTTT.

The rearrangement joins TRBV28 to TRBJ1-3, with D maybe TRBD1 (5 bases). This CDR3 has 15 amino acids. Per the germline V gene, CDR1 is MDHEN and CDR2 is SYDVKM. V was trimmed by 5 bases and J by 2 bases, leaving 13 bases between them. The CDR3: CASSPTGRAGNTIYF. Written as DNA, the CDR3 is TGTGCCAGCAGTCCAACAGGACGAGCTGGAAACACCATATATTTT. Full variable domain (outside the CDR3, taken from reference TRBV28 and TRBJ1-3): DVKVTQSSRYLVKRTGEKVFLECVQDMDHENMFWYRQDPGLGLRLIYFSYDVKMKEKGDIPEGYSVSREKKERFSLILESASTNQTSMYLCASSPTGRAGNTIYFGEGSWLTVV.

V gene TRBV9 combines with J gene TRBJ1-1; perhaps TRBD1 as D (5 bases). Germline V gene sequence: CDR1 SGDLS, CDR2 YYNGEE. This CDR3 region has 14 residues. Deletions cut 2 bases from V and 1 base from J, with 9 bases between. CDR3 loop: CASSVAGQNTEAFF. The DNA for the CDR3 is TGTGCCAGCAGCGTGGCAGGACAGAACACTGAAGCTTTCTTT.

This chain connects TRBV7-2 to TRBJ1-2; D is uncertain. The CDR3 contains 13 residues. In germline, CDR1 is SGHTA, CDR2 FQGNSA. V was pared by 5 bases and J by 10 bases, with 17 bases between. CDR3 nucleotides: TGTGCCAGCAGCCCTGGATCCGCTAGCTCCTACACCTTC. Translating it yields CASSPGSASSYTF. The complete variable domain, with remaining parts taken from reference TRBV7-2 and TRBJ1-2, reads GAGVSQSPSNKVTEKGKDVELRCDPISGHTALYWYRQSLGQGLEFLIYFQGNSAPDKSGLPSDRFSAERTGGSVSTLTIQRTQQEDSAVYLCASSPGSASSYTFGSGTRLTVV.

DNA for the CDR3: TGTGCCAGCAGAAGGAGTCGATCAACTAATGAAAAACTGTTTTTT. Translating it yields CASRRSRSTNEKLFF. The chain has TRBV11-2 and TRBJ1-4; D not resolved. The CDR3 loop spans 15 amino acids. V lost 6 bases, J lost 0 bases, and 11 bases lay in between. Looked up from germline, CDR1 is SGHAT and CDR2 is FQNNGV. The full variable domain, with the rest looked up from reference TRBV11-2 and TRBJ1-4, is EAGVAQSPRYKIIEKRQSVAFWCNPISGHATLYWYQQILGQGPKLLIQFQNNGVVDDSQLPKDRFSAERLKGVDSTLKIQPAKLEDSAVYLCASRRSRSTNEKLFFGSGTQLSVL.

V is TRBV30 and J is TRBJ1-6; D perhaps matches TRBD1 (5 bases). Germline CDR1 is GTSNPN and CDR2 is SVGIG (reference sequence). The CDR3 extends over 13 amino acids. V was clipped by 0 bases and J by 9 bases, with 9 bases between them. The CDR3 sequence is CAWSVTQGSPLHF. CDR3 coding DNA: TGTGCCTGGAGTGTGACCCAGGGTTCACCCCTCCACTTT.